These 19 T cell receptor beta chains share one sample of origin, sequenced in a study of shared clonotypes between healthy human individuals. Assay used: immunoSEQ multiplex PCR; TCRdb lists only in-frame clones, some missing. This table has around 1,000,000 clones, roughly 80% appearing once. The source material was memory CD4+ T cells from PBMCs. The subset denotes: CD45RA-negative fraction. The source is a man younger than 30 in good health. Some clones in this sample may be carry-over from other donors' samples.

This chain uses TRBV30 with TRBJ2-3; the match to TRBD1 covers 9 bases. Germline V gene data show CDR1 as GTSNPN and CDR2 as SVGIG (reference sequence). This CDR3 is 15 amino acids long. The V and J ends lost 2 bases and 2 bases, in that order; junction bases with no gene match: 5. The CDR3 is CAWSTTGGVTDTQYF. DNA of the CDR3: TGTGCCTGGAGTACTACAGGGGGCGTCACAGATACGCAGTATTTT.

This clone was found many times. The J gene is TRBJ2-1, the V gene TRBV9; tentative D call: TRBD2 (5 bases). Germline V gives CDR1 SGDLS, CDR2 YYNGEE. This CDR3 has 16 residues. Trimming cost V 0 bases and J 6 bases, with 16 bases left between them. Here the CDR3 DNA reads TGTGCCAGCAGCGTAGGGGCTAGCAATCGTGCCAATGAGCAGTTCTTC. Protein sequence: CASSVGASNRANEQFF.

This clone was seen a few times. The chain recombines TRBV14 with TRBJ2-7; D is unclear. V was shortened by 0 bases and J by 2 bases, with 11 bases between the two germline ends. The CDR3 has 15 residues. The germline V gene encodes CDR1 SGHDN and CDR2 FVKESK. The CDR3 region has the DNA TGTGCCAGCAGCCAAGATTTGGCCAGAGCCTACGAGCAGTACTTC. Its translation: CASSQDLARAYEQYF.

The gene calls are TRBV4-3 and TRBJ2-3; 8 nucleotides align to TRBD2. V shed 1 base, J shed 3 bases, and the junction held 12 bases outside the gene matches. The CDR3 loop spans 18 amino acids. CDR1 and CDR2 from the germline V gene are LGHNA and YSLEER. CDR3 sequence: CASSQAAPSAGGTDTQYF. The CDR3 nucleotides are TGCGCCAGCAGCCAAGCCGCTCCCTCGGCGGGAGGAACAGATACGCAGTATTTT.

The sample holds a few counts of this clone. The sample carries other DNA sequences with the same CDR3. V usage is TRBV4-1 and J usage is TRBJ1-4; no definite D call. CDR1 is MGHRA, CDR2 YSYEKL, per germline. The CDR3 loop spans 12 amino acids. With 4 bases removed from V and 8 bases from J, the gap between germline ends came to 8 bases. CDR3 nucleotide sequence: TGCGCCAGCAGCCCGATAGGGGAAAAACTGTTTTTT. It translates to CASSPIGEKLFF.

This clone was seen a few times. This rearrangement joins TRBV7-6 to TRBJ2-7; D possibly corresponds to TRBD2 (6 bases). This CDR3 contains 17 residues. V shed 2 bases and J shed 0 bases, with 17 bases lying between them. Germline CDR1 SGHVS, CDR2 FNYEAQ. CDR3 nucleotide sequence: TGTGCCAGCAGCTTACAGGCCTTTGCCGGGAGCTCCTACGAGCAGTACTTC. It encodes CASSLQAFAGSSYEQYF.

J is TRBJ2-7 and V is TRBV5-4; D ambiguous. This CDR3 is 14 amino acids long. V was pared by 3 bases and J by 0 bases, with 10 bases between. The germline V gene has CDR1 SGHNT and CDR2 YYREEE (reference sequence). The CDR3 DNA sequence: TGTGCCAGCAGCTGGAGAAGGGACTCCTACGAGCAGTACTTC. Protein: CASSWRRDSYEQYF.

This clone occurred many times. V and J are TRBV20-1 and TRBJ2-3; the match to TRBD2 covers 8 bases. Germline CDR1 reads DFQATT; CDR2 reads SNEGSKA (reference sequence). Trimming at V came to 5 bases and at J to 14 bases, leaving 9 bases not matched to a gene. This CDR3 is 11 amino acids long. CDR3 sequence (DNA): TGCAGTGCTTGGCCGGGACTAGAACCGTATTTT. Protein sequence: CSAWPGLEPYF.

The rearrangement uses TRBV5-1 and TRBJ1-2; D possibly corresponds to TRBD1 (6 bases). With 4 bases removed from V and 4 bases from J, the gap between germline ends came to 14 bases. Germline CDR1 and CDR2: SGHRS and YFSETQ. The CDR3 sequence is 14 residues long. The CDR3 coding sequence is TGCGCCAGCAGCCCAGGACAGCCCACCTATGGCTACACCTTC. This codes for CASSPGQPTYGYTF.

As to this clone: This specimen includes other DNA sequences encoding the same CDR3. The chain couples TRBV7-6 to TRBJ1-4; no clear D gene. The CDR3 totals 15 residues. Germline V gene sequence: CDR1 SGHVS, CDR2 FNYEAQ. V lost 0 bases and J 8 bases, leaving 13 bases between the germline ends. The DNA for the CDR3 is TGTGCCAGCAGCTTAGCTGGCACGGGCTCCGAAAAACTGTTTTTT. Amino acids: CASSLAGTGSEKLFF.

The chain uses TRBV6-5 and TRBJ1-3; TRBD1 matches at 7 bases. CDR1 is MNHEY and CDR2 is SVGAGI in the germline V gene. CDR3 length: 15 amino acids. The ends lost 0 bases at V and 3 bases at J; junction bases unmatched: 2. The CDR3 DNA sequence: TGTGCCAGCAGTTACTCAAGACAGGGTGGAAACACCATATATTTT. Protein product: CASSYSRQGGNTIYF.

This clone was picked up a small number of times. A read error may account for a junction end that differs from germline. Different DNA sequences within this sample yield the same CDR3. The CDR3 spells CASRRNRDSSNEQFF. In DNA form, the CDR3 reads TGTGCCAGCAGAAGAAACCGGGACTCCTCCAATGAGCAGTTCTTC. The chain joins TRBV27 to TRBJ2-1; the D gene is possibly TRBD2 (6 bases). Germline V CDR1 and CDR2: MNHEY, SMNVEV (reference sequence). The CDR3 is 15 amino acids.

The chain couples TRBV15 to TRBJ1-5, with a possible D match to TRBD1 (5 bases). Germline V gives CDR1 LNHNV, CDR2 YYDKDF (reference sequence). V was trimmed by 3 bases and J by 0 bases, leaving 18 bases between them. CDR3 length: 18 residues. CDR3 nucleotide sequence: TGTGCCACCAGCAGTGGGGACCTCAGGGCTTATAGCAATCAGCCCCAGCATTTT. Translating gives CATSSGDLRAYSNQPQHF. The full variable domain, completed using reference TRBV15 and TRBJ1-5, is DAMVIQNPRYQVTQFGKPVTLSCSQTLNHNVMYWYQQKSSQAPKLLFHYYDKDFNNEADTPDNFQSRRPNTSFCFLDIRSPGLGDTAMYLCATSSGDLRAYSNQPQHFGDGTRLSIL.

This rearrangement joins TRBV28 to TRBJ1-1, with D perhaps TRBD1 (5 bases). The CDR3 has 14 amino acids. CDR1 is MDHEN and CDR2 is SYDVKM in the germline V gene. The germline V and J ends were trimmed by 10 bases and 1 base, with 16 bases remaining between them. The CDR3 DNA reads as TGTGCCACCTACAGGCCCTGGGGGAACACTGAAGCTTTCTTT. This translates into CATYRPWGNTEAFF.

The V gene is TRBV5-1, the J gene TRBJ2-5; 8 bases are shared with TRBD2. After removal of 0 bases from V and 5 bases from J, the junction contained 12 bases not matched to a gene. This CDR3 is 17 amino acids long. Germline CDR1 SGHRS, CDR2 YFSETQ. The CDR3 reads CASSLELGTRGRETQYF. The CDR3 DNA reads as TGCGCCAGCAGCTTGGAGTTAGGGACTAGGGGCCGCGAGACCCAGTACTTC.

V and J are TRBV7-9 and TRBJ1-1, with unresolved D. The germline CDR1 and CDR2 sequences are SEHNR and FQNEAQ (reference sequence). The germline V and J ends were trimmed by 1 base and 6 bases, with 6 bases remaining between them. The CDR3 covers 12 residues. This CDR3 is CASSLDVSEAFF. For the CDR3, the DNA is TGTGCCAGCAGCTTAGACGTATCTGAAGCTTTCTTT.

V and J are TRBV29-1 and TRBJ2-5, with TRBD2 matching over 12 bases. Trimming cost V 7 bases and J 4 bases; bases outside gene matches: 7. The CDR3 has 14 amino acids. The germline V gene encodes CDR1 SQVTM and CDR2 ANQGSEA. This chain's CDR3 is CSAEQGLAGETQYF. DNA of the CDR3: TGCAGCGCCGAACAGGGACTAGCGGGAGAGACCCAGTACTTC.

V is TRBV29-1 and J is TRBJ2-7; weak D call: TRBD2 (7 bases). V gave up 6 bases and J gave up 5 bases, with 20 bases separating them. CDR1 and CDR2 from the germline V gene are SQVTM and ANQGSEA. This CDR3 spans 14 amino acids. As DNA, the CDR3 is TGCAGCGTGGTTCAAGGGGGGGGAGTCAACGAGCAGTACTTC. This sequence encodes CSVVQGGGVNEQYF.

The rearrangement links TRBV7-9 to TRBJ1-4; no firm D call. V lost 5 bases to trimming and J lost 7 bases, with 8 bases between them. The V gene's germline CDR1 is SEHNR and CDR2 FQNEAQ (reference sequence). The CDR3 covers 12 residues. CDR3 loop: CASSNPLEKLFF. DNA for the CDR3: TGTGCCAGCAGCAATCCTCTTGAAAAACTGTTTTTT.